The present entry profiles one T cell receptor beta chain with its context. Its antigen target is currently unknown. Germline and junction disagree at one end, which may indicate a read error. TCRbeta CDR3 regions were amplified from genomic DNA using the immunoSEQ Assay, a bias-controlled multiplex PCR. Under the source paper's analysis protocol: Within the assay, amplification of reference gene primers was used to estimate how many nucleated cells each sample contained. To quantify the absolute abundance of each unique TCRbeta CDR3 rearrangement, sequence reads were collapsed and filtered. For each sample, productive Simpson clonality was calculated by taking the square root of Simpson's diversity index across productive rearrangements. Here the immuneACCESS table is served through TCRdb, limited to in-frame sequences with V and J called. Missing clones are a known gap in these copies; in checked studies unresolved V genes cover under half, and the rest lacks a known reason. That table is the source of V, J and clone size, and D and trimming were worked out from the DNA. The sample has approximately 200,000 clones on record, less than 90% of them singletons. About 10% of the sample is in the top ten clones.

One collaborating source in Seattle enrolled patients during active infection and followed them longitudinally through the course of disease. Whole blood was collected in K2EDTA tubes by collaborating institutions according to the institutions' own protocols. For TCRbeta analysis, collaborators shipped samples as frozen whole blood, isolated PBMCs, or DNA extracted from either of those sample types. The germline V gene (reference sequence) sets CDR1 to SSHAT and CDR2 to FNYEAQ. Inclusive of the bounding cysteine and phenylalanine, the CDR3 is 13 residues long. The entry retains the CDR3 DNA only, 39 bases that are in frame from base 1. The data stem from a study of blood T cell repertoires in COVID-19 (dated by TCRdb to 2019 to 2021). The study in broad terms: The collaborator samples originated in the United States, Italy and Spain and spanned the acute and convalescent phases of COVID-19. The prospective study material was composed of cDNA or gDNA derived from T cells, B-cell-depleted T cells, or PBMCs. Deeply sampled blood TCRbeta repertoires from subjects exposed to, actively infected with, or recovered from COVID-19 were included in the dataset. The repertoires were made available in a free public database intended to serve as a resource for research on the immune response to SARS-CoV-2. The samples were drawn from two sources: the first 160 participants of the ongoing ImmuneRACE study, and fewer than 1,500 subjects contributed by 6 global collaborators. A de-identified subject ID, COVID-19 status, age in years and sex were almost always included in the sample metadata. Where HLA class I and class II types were available, the types were taken from metadata supplied by the sample provider, not from assay-based typing. Overall study outcomes, separate from this receptor: How much clinical and demographic metadata was included differed by source and by participant, and the metadata was provided uncurated.

The rearrangement joined TRBV7-7 to TRBJ1-1, and 9 junctional nucleotides match TRBD1. This clonotype was obtained from a woman older than 75 with COVID-19, enrolled during active disease. The sequenced material came from peripheral blood. For the CDR3, the sequence is CASSSDRGTEAFF. The DNA is as follows: TGTGCTAGCAGCTCGGACAGGGGCACTGAAGCTTTCTTT.